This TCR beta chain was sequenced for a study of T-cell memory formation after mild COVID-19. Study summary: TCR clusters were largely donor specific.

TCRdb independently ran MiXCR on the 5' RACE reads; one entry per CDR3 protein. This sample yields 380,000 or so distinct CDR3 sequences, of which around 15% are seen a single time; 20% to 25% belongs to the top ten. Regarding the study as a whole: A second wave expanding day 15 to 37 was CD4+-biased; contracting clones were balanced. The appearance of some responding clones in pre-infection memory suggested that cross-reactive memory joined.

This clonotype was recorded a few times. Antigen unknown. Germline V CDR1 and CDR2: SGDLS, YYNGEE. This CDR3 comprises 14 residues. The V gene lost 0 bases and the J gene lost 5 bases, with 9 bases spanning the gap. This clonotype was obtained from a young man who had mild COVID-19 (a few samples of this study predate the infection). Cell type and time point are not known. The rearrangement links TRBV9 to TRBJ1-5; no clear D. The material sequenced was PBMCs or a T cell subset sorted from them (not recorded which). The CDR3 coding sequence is TGTGCCAGCAGCGTAGGGGCCACCGATCAGCCCCAGCATTTT. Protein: CASSVGATDQPQHF.